The 9 T cell receptor beta chains listed next were all sequenced from one sample in a study of T-cell memory formation after mild COVID-19. TCRdb reprocessed the 5' RACE reads with MiXCR, giving one entry per CDR3 protein. The repertoire has fewer than 400,000 distinct CDR3 sequences, roughly 13% of them found once; the top ten carry 20% to 25%. Sequencing was done on a sample of PBMCs or a T cell subset sorted from them (not recorded which). The receptors originated from a man aged 18 to 35 who had mild COVID-19 (a few samples of this study predate the infection). Cell type and time point are not known.

The chain is built from TRBV7-2 and TRBJ1-3; the D gene is possibly TRBD1 (5 bases). Trimming removed 1 base from V and 0 bases from J, with 13 bases in between. The CDR3 consists of 17 residues. From germline, CDR1 is SGHTA and CDR2 FQGNSA. The DNA of the CDR3 is TGTGCCAGCAGCTTAGTGGCAGGGAGACACTCTGGAAACACCATATATTTT. Protein product: CASSLVAGRHSGNTIYF.

J is TRBJ2-1 and V is TRBV14; 14 bases line up with TRBD2. The CDR3 extends over 15 amino acids. V lost 7 bases, J lost 10 bases, and 9 bases stayed unmatched. Per germline, CDR1 SGHDN and CDR2 FVKESK. The DNA of the CDR3 is TGTGCCAGCAAGGGACTAGCGGGGGCCACGGGGGAGCAGTTCTTC. Its translation is CASKGLAGATGEQFF. The entire variable domain, with the rest obtained from reference TRBV14 and TRBJ2-1, is as follows: EAGVTQFPSHSVIEKGQTVTLRCDPISGHDNLYWYRRVMGKEIKFLLHFVKESKQDESGMPNNRFLAERTGGTYSTLKVQPAELEDSGVYFCASKGLAGATGEQFFGPGTRLTVL.

Turning to this clonotype: Possible read error: a much larger clone is one base away. V usage is TRBV12-3 or TRBV12-4 and J usage is TRBJ2-5; D call uncertain. V was shortened by 1 base and J by 3 bases, with 9 bases between the two germline ends. CDR3 length: 14 amino acids. CDR3 protein: CASSLVSYKETQYF. In DNA form, the CDR3 reads TGTGCCAGCAGTTTAGTAAGCTACAAAGAGACCCAGTACTTC.

Only a few counts were recorded for this clonotype. V gene TRBV7-8 combines with J gene TRBJ2-7; D uncertain. The V end lost 1 base, the J end lost 7 bases, and 11 bases lay between the germline ends. The CDR3 runs to 13 residues. CDR1 and CDR2 (germline): SGHVS, FQNEAQ. In nucleotides, the CDR3 is TGTGCCAGCAGCTTAGACCCGTTAGGGGAGCAGTACGTC. Protein product: CASSLDPLGEQYV.

This clonotype was counted between two and nine times. J is TRBJ1-5 and V is TRBV6-2 or TRBV6-3; TRBD1 matches at 7 bases. Germline-derived CDR1 and CDR2 are MNHEY and SVGEGT. The V gene end was trimmed by 5 bases and the J gene end by 6 bases; junction bases not matched to a gene: 10. The length of the CDR3 is 15 residues. CDR3 region: CASSPTSGGAQPQHF. The CDR3 DNA reads as TGTGCCAGCAGTCCAACTTCAGGGGGGGCTCAGCCCCAGCATTTT.

This clonotype was counted a few times. V is TRBV28 and J is TRBJ2-3, with 7 positions matching TRBD2. The V segment lost 3 bases and the J segment 0 bases; nucleotides outside the gene matches: 6. This CDR3 contains 16 residues. Germline CDR1 is MDHEN and CDR2 is SYDVKM. The CDR3 DNA reads TGTGCCAGCAGTTTGGGGGGGGTTGAAAGCACAGATACGCAGTATTTT. It is translated as CASSLGGVESTDTQYF. Complete variable domain (other parts from reference TRBV28 and TRBJ2-3): DVKVTQSSRYLVKRTGEKVFLECVQDMDHENMFWYRQDPGLGLRLIYFSYDVKMKEKGDIPEGYSVSREKKERFSLILESASTNQTSMYLCASSLGGVESTDTQYFGPGTRLTVL.

The table lists this clonotype with many counts. DNA for the CDR3: TGTGCCAGCAGTTTGACAAGCTCCTACAATGAGCAGTTCTTC. It is translated as CASSLTSSYNEQFF. The chain has TRBV11-3 and TRBJ2-1; D remains unclear. The V end lost 6 bases, the J end lost 0 bases, and 9 bases lay between the germline ends. CDR3 length: 14 residues. CDR1 and CDR2 (germline): SGHNT, YENEEA.

This clonotype was detected many times. The genes are TRBV2 and TRBJ2-5, with 16 nucleotides matching TRBD2. The germline V gene has CDR1 SNHLY and CDR2 FYNNEI. V trimming: 6 bases; J trimming: 9 bases; junction bases outside the gene matches: 4. The CDR3 contains 14 residues. The CDR3 DNA is TGTGCCAGCAGCCCCGGGACTAGCGGGGGGGCCCAGTACTTC. This sequence encodes CASSPGTSGGAQYF. Supplemented by reference TRBV2 and TRBJ2-5, the full variable domain reads EPEVTQTPSHQVTQMGQEVILRCVPISNHLYFYWYRQILGQKVEFLVSFYNNEISEKSEIFDDQFSVERPDGSNFTLKIRSTKLEDSAMYFCASSPGTSGGAQYFGPGTRLLVL.

This clonotype was seen a few times. This chain uses TRBV19 with TRBJ2-5; no definite D call. Germline CDR1 is LNHDA and CDR2 is SQIVND (reference sequence). CDR3 length equals 11 residues. Deletions cut 6 bases from V and 4 bases from J, with 6 bases between. CDR3 sequence reads: CASRFGETQYF. CDR3 DNA sequence: TGTGCCAGTAGATTCGGAGAGACCCAGTACTTC.